This T cell receptor (beta chain) originates from a study of T cell responses to AZD1222 COVID-19 vaccine. Regarding the study as a whole: Without day 14 samples, only post-peak T cell repertoires were studied. Baseline testing showed seropositivity in only five to seven AZD1222 recipients. Regions 160-218 and 743-854 dominated among vaccine-associated CD4 TCRs spanning spike.

Worth noting for this clone: Antigen unknown.

This table comes from immunoSEQ multiplex PCR, and its TCRdb copy is limited to in-frame clones, with some not included. The sample holds around 92,000 clones, about 90% seen once. Germline values: CDR1 ENHRY, CDR2 SYGVKD. Trimming pared 0 bases from V and 5 bases from J, leaving 14 bases between. The CDR3 has 15 amino acids. The chain employs TRBV10-3 and TRBJ2-7, with D possibly being TRBD1 or TRBD2 (5 bases each). The sequence came from an adult in good health. Source: peripheral blood, taken on day 0 of AZD1222 vaccination. In DNA form, the CDR3 reads TGTGCCATCAGTGAGTCCTGGGGGTTGGGGAACGAGCAGTACTTC. Its translation is CAISESWGLGNEQYF.